This T cell receptor (beta chain) comes out of a study of blood T cells in healthy people across ages (dated by TCRdb to between 2014 and 2017). Regarding the research as a whole: In model experiments, template switching captured roughly one uniquely barcoded TCR beta cDNA molecule for every two T cells. The donors were divided into four age groups: young (average roughly 15 years), middle-aged (approximately 39), aged (approximately 59) and long-lived (around 80). Age-related changes in TCR beta repertoire diversity were measured in the study by deep sequencing normalized with unique cDNA molecular identifiers. The study analyzed two additional independent replicas of 1 million unique cDNA reads from the same blood draw for two donors, one aged 18 to 30 and one aged 80 or older. To avoid experimental bias, donors of different ages were distributed randomly across sequencing lanes. Summary of the overall study and its limitations: The CMV infection status of donors was not known, potentially confounding age-related changes in expanded clonotypes. Compared with the aged group, the long-lived group had more naive CD4+ T cells, fewer expanded clones and increased TCR diversity, suggesting age selection. Total diversity estimates from one million sequenced T cells were considered lower bounds and underestimates. Bulk unsorted PBMC profiling prevented conclusive comparison of naive and antigen-experienced compartments. Observed TCR beta diversity correlated strongly with the percentage of naive T cells measured by flow cytometry. Observed TCR beta diversity per million T cells fell roughly linearly with age, and a significant reduction was already apparent by age approximately 41.

The roughly 39 donors, aged about 6 to 95 years, were systemically healthy Caucasian individuals from Russia. About 9.8 milliliters of peripheral blood were drawn from each donor into EDTA-treated Vacutainer tubes. PBMCs were isolated by Ficoll-Paque density-gradient centrifugation, with at least 6 million obtained per sample. Trizol reagent was used to extract total RNA from the PBMCs, yielding at least 5.5 micrograms per sample. For every donor, an aliquot of PBMCs went through flow cytometry to measure the percentages of naive CD45RAhigh/CD27high T cells. Library creation used 5' RACE. The sequencing machine was an Illumina HiSeq 2500. A second PCR of 7 to 11 cycles was run with a J-beta primer mix and a sample-barcoded 5' primer. A template-switch 5' adaptor carrying 12 random nucleotides introduced a unique molecular identifier onto each TCR beta cDNA molecule. Each sample yielded at least 3 million CDR3-containing paired-end reads. All of the RNA was converted into first-strand cDNA using the Mint cDNA synthesis kit, with a TRBC-specific oligonucleotide serving as the primer. All cDNA was treated with uracil-DNA glycosylase and then went through a first 18-cycle PCR with the universal primers M1SS and BC2_uni_R. In the source study's methods: Each sample was normalized by randomly selecting 1 million high-quality reads, each carrying a distinct molecular identifier. Instead of being binned into consensus sequences, reads that shared molecular identifiers were thrown out. MiTCR, run with a Q25 quality threshold and the strictest error-elimination algorithm, handled CDR3 identification, clonotype clustering and error correction. A nonparametric unseen species model with Euler transformation was used to estimate lower-bound total TCR beta diversity. TCRdb reworked the public reads: Q25 trimming with fastp, MiXCR clone assembly, productive beta chains retained. Each entry is one CDR3 protein sequence, shown with its most common DNA and genes. Here the V and J calls rest on TCRdb's processing, not on the authors' analysis. The sample table records about 680,000 distinct CDR3 sequences; over 45% of these occur just once. The ten largest clones capture roughly 30% of the sample.

In the case of this clonotype: The antigen it recognizes is unknown. Base qualities are not provided; no much larger clone lies one nucleotide away.

The sequenced sample was blood. The receptor was derived from a woman aged 55-75 years in good health.

The CDR3 loop reads CAWSVFSADEQYF. The DNA is as follows: TGTGCCTGGAGTGTATTCTCAGCGGACGAGCAGTACTTC. Recombination joined TRBV30 with TRBJ2-7, and perhaps TRBD2 as D gene, on 5 matching bases. Trimming removed 0 bases from V and 5 bases from J, leaving 11 bases between the germline ends. Including the terminal cysteine and phenylalanine, the CDR3 comprises 13 residues. CDR3 DNA only is kept here, 39 bases in frame from base 1. The germline V gene (reference sequence) specifies GTSNPN as CDR1 and SVGIG as CDR2.